These T cell receptor beta chains were read from a single sample in a study of T cells after yellow fever vaccination. TCRdb re-derived calls from the 5' RACE reads in MiXCR, one entry per CDR3 protein. The repertoire has hundreds of thousands of distinct CDR3 sequences, about 17% of them found once; the top ten carry 15% to 20%. Source: PBMCs, taken before the yellow fever booster vaccination. Source of these receptors: a man between 18 and 29 years old who received the YFV17D yellow fever vaccine. CDR3s include the opening cysteine and the closing phenylalanine or tryptophan. Fields, in order: V gene, clone size, D gene, J gene, CDR3 protein, CDR3 DNA. A D gene is named only where the DNA matches it firmly. Size is stated for part of the rows, as once, few or many counts, or as a class when the clone is expanded.

>TRBV20-1|.|.|TRBJ2-3
CSAPRPQHPDTQYF
TGCAGTGCACCTAGACCCCAGCACCCAGATACGCAGTATTTT
>TRBV13|few|.|TRBJ2-1
CASSLTGAKYNEQFF
TGTGCCAGCAGCTTAACGGGGGCCAAATACAATGAGCAGTTCTTC
>TRBV28|.|.|TRBJ1-5
CASRTPRGRQPQHF
TGTGCCAGCAGGACCCCTAGGGGCCGTCAGCCCCAGCATTTT
>TRBV14|.|TRBD1|TRBJ1-2
CASSRLGTDSSNYGYTF
TGTGCCAGCAGTCGATTGGGGACAGACAGTTCTAACTATGGCTACACCTTC
>TRBV9|.|.|TRBJ2-3
CASSVDGGGSDTQYF
TGTGCCAGCAGCGTAGATGGCGGGGGCTCAGATACGCAGTATTTT
>TRBV4-1|few|.|TRBJ1-2
CASSPSLTDLYGYTF
TGCGCCAGCAGCCCCTCGTTGACAGACTTATATGGCTACACCTTC
>TRBV20-1|few|TRBD2|TRBJ2-7
CSADRPSGTVVEQYF
TGCAGTGCTGACCGGCCCAGCGGGACGGTCGTCGAGCAGTACTTC
>TRBV11-2|many|.|TRBJ1-3
CASSFHRLSGNTIYF
TGTGCCAGCAGCTTCCACAGACTCTCTGGAAACACCATATATTTT
>TRBV5-1|.|.|TRBJ1-1
CASRLPPGDTEAFF
TGCGCCAGCAGATTGCCTCCAGGGGACACTGAAGCTTTCTTT
>TRBV5-5|few|.|TRBJ1-6
CASSLAPTSVGNSPLHF
TGTGCCAGCAGCTTGGCCCCAACGTCCGTGGGGAATTCACCCCTCCACTTT
>TRBV7-9|.|TRBD1|TRBJ2-1
CASSPPQQGEFDEQFF
TGTGCCAGCAGCCCCCCCCAACAGGGGGAGTTCGATGAGCAGTTCTTC
>TRBV6-2/TRBV6-3|few|TRBD1|TRBJ2-3
CASSFRQGQADTQYF
TGTGCCAGCAGTTTCCGACAGGGTCAGGCAGATACGCAGTATTTT
>TRBV6-4|few|.|TRBJ1-6
CASSEGSNSPLHF
TGTGCCAGCAGTGAAGGGTCCAATTCACCCCTCCACTTT
>TRBV6-2/TRBV6-3|.|.|TRBJ1-5
CASSYLLWQPQHF
TGTGCCAGCAGTTACCTCTTATGGCAGCCCCAGCATTTT
>TRBV7-2|few|.|TRBJ1-1
CASSLGSGMNTEAFF
TGTGCCAGCAGCTTAGGTTCGGGGATGAACACTGAAGCTTTCTTT
>TRBV7-8|few|.|TRBJ2-3
CASKRNSHPSTDTQYF
TGTGCCAGCAAAAGGAATTCGCACCCTTCCACAGATACGCAGTATTTT
>TRBV29-1|.|.|TRBJ2-7
CSVGPRAPYEQYF
TGCAGCGTTGGGCCCAGGGCCCCCTACGAGCAGTACTTC
>TRBV20-1|many|TRBD1|TRBJ1-1
CSARDRTGGVNTEAFF
TGCAGTGCTAGAGATCGTACAGGGGGCGTGAACACTGAAGCTTTCTTT
>TRBV19|few|.|TRBJ1-5
CASSIVGGNQPQHF
TGTGCCAGTAGTATAGTGGGGGGCAATCAGCCCCAGCATTTT
>TRBV5-1|.|.|TRBJ2-4
CASSNWQGNIQYF
TGCGCCAGCAGCAATTGGCAGGGGAACATTCAGTACTTC
>TRBV20-1|many|.|TRBJ1-1
CSARDNSGREAFF
TGCAGTGCTAGAGATAATTCAGGACGTGAAGCTTTCTTT
>TRBV21-1|.|.|TRBJ2-3
CASSKEREKGRTDTQYF
TGTGCCAGCAGCAAAGAGCGGGAAAAGGGCCGCACAGATACGCAGTATTTT
>TRBV4-1|.|TRBD1|TRBJ1-4
CASSSYRGTNEKLFF
TGCGCCAGCAGCTCCTACAGGGGAACTAATGAAAAACTGTTTTTT
>TRBV25-1|.|.|TRBJ2-2
CASSDYGAGTGELFF
TGTGCCAGCAGTGATTACGGGGCCGGGACCGGGGAGCTGTTTTTT
>TRBV4-1|few|TRBD2|TRBJ2-2
CASSQPTIAGGTNTGELFF
TGCGCCAGCAGCCAGCCGACCATAGCGGGGGGGACGAACACCGGGGAGCTGTTTTTT
>TRBV5-1|few|.|TRBJ1-1
CASIEGENTEAFF
TGCGCCAGCATAGAGGGCGAGAACACTGAAGCTTTCTTT
>TRBV12-3/TRBV12-4|many|.|TRBJ1-5
CASSLGNSNQPQHF
TGTGCCAGCAGCTTAGGAAATAGCAATCAGCCCCAGCATTTT
>TRBV29-1|few|TRBD1|TRBJ2-2
CSVETGDTGELFF
TGCAGCGTTGAGACAGGGGACACCGGGGAGCTGTTTTTT
>TRBV12-3/TRBV12-4|many|.|TRBJ1-5
CASTNINSNQPQHF
TGTGCCAGCACCAACATCAATAGCAATCAGCCCCAGCATTTT
>TRBV7-9|.|.|TRBJ1-2
CASSLGGRLGYGYTF
TGTGCCAGCAGCTTAGGGGGCAGGCTGGGCTATGGCTACACCTTC
>TRBV5-1|few|TRBD2|TRBJ2-7
CASSLGPSGREQYF
TGCGCCAGCAGCTTGGGACCCAGCGGGAGGGAGCAGTACTTC
>TRBV12-3/TRBV12-4|.|.|TRBJ1-1
CASSPKGLTEAFF
TGTGCCAGCAGCCCCAAGGGACTAACTGAAGCTTTCTTT
>TRBV9|few|.|TRBJ2-5
CASSGDRETQYF
TGTGCCAGCAGCGGGGATCGGGAGACCCAGTACTTC
>TRBV7-2|.|TRBD2|TRBJ2-1
CASSSMPSGGAGEQFF
TGTGCCAGCAGCTCTATGCCCAGCGGGGGGGCGGGTGAGCAGTTCTTC
>TRBV27|few|TRBD2|TRBJ2-3
CASSPLQTSGGIDTQYF
TGTGCCAGCAGTCCCCTACAGACTAGCGGGGGGATAGATACGCAGTATTTT
>TRBV4-1|.|.|TRBJ2-7
CASSPGGRGPEQYF
TGCGCCAGCAGCCCGGGGGGCAGGGGTCCCGAGCAGTACTTC
>TRBV4-3|.|TRBD2|TRBJ2-1
CASSQATPTSGRDNEQFF
TGCGCCAGCAGCCAAGCTACCCCTACTAGCGGCCGTGACAATGAGCAGTTCTTC
>TRBV6-5|many|TRBD1|TRBJ1-1
CASSYTGGTEAFF
TGTGCCAGCAGTTATACAGGGGGCACTGAAGCTTTCTTT
>TRBV6-4|many|TRBD2|TRBJ2-3
CASSDKTSGTQYF
TGTGCCAGCAGTGATAAGACTAGCGGTACGCAGTATTTT
>TRBV7-2|few|TRBD2|TRBJ2-3
CASSPRMRGRWDTQYF
TGTGCCAGCAGCCCTAGGATGCGGGGGAGGTGGGATACGCAGTATTTT
>TRBV12-3/TRBV12-4|once|.|TRBJ1-5
CASSLTTGGQPQHF
TGTGCCAGCAGTTTAACGACAGGCGGTCAGCCCCAGCATTTT
>TRBV11-2|.|.|TRBJ1-1
CASTRGHTEAFF
TGTGCCAGCACTAGGGGCCACACTGAAGCTTTCTTT
>TRBV7-3|.|.|TRBJ2-1
CASSLGAGMFNEQFF
TGTGCCAGCAGCTTAGGTGCGGGGATGTTCAATGAGCAGTTCTTC
>TRBV12-3/TRBV12-4|.|.|TRBJ2-3
CASSGQSDTQYF
TGTGCCAGCTCGGGACAATCAGATACGCAGTATTTT
>TRBV6-6|.|.|TRBJ2-5
CASSPTTPGETQYF
TGTGCCAGCAGTCCGACGACTCCCGGAGAGACCCAGTACTTC
>TRBV6-6|few|TRBD1|TRBJ2-1
CAITWHSGRGQNEQFF
TGTGCCATCACTTGGCACAGTGGCAGGGGGCAGAATGAGCAGTTCTTC